This TCR beta chain was documented in a study of cytomegalovirus exposure and HLA in healthy donors. The PCR employed 60 Vbeta primers together with 13 Jbeta primers. TCRdb keeps only in-frame clones here, not all; method: immunoSEQ multiplex PCR. The sample records 210,000 or so clones, approximately 80% being singletons. This clone has more than one count but fewer than ten. Its antigen is not known. Additional DNA sequences in this sample encode the identical CDR3. Study-level points and caveats: Published work reported that the classifier diagnosed cytomegalovirus status with high specificity and sensitivity. The authors later found most CMV-associated TCR beta chains appeared HLA-restricted.

The CDR3 covers 15 residues. Germline CDR1 and CDR2: SGHTA and FQGTGA. The junction had 6 bases not matched to a gene; V was cut back by 5 bases and J by 0 bases. The sequence came from a girl aged 10 to 17 in good health and CMV-seronegative. The V call is TRBV7-3, the J call TRBJ1-1, with TRBD1 matching over 7 bases. The specimen was PBMCs. Here the CDR3 DNA reads TGTGCCAGCAGCACCTCGACAGGGATGAACACTGAAGCTTTCTTT. This translates into CASSTSTGMNTEAFF.